This TCR beta chain was documented in a study of cytomegalovirus exposure and HLA in healthy donors. V lost 1 base to trimming and J lost 4 bases; unmatched junction nucleotides: 0. The germline CDR1 and CDR2 sequences are LGHNA and YSLEER. CDR3 length: 13 amino acids. Study-wide points: TCR sequences were mostly rare, though some public TCRs occurred in many donors. Earlier results showed most TCR beta V segments being productive about 90% or about 30% of the time.

Researchers ran the PCR with 60 Vbeta and 13 Jbeta primers. Clones were sequenced by immunoSEQ multiplex PCR, and TCRdb holds only the in-frame ones, with some missing. The profile shows about 190,000 clones, around 85% of them singletons. This clone was counted a single time. The antigen is unknown. The sequence came from a man aged 50-60 years in good health and CMV-seronegative. V usage is TRBV4-3 and J usage is TRBJ1-2, with TRBD1 matching 7 bases. The sequenced material came from PBMCs. CDR3 DNA: TGCGCCAGCAGCCAAGGGGACAGCTATGGCTACACCTTC. Protein product: CASSQGDSYGYTF.